This paragraph reports one T cell receptor beta chain. This entry comes from a study of blood T cell repertoires in COVID-19. For the study at large: Some COVID-19 samples were acute and others convalescent; all came from the United States, Italy and Spain.

Assay used: immunoSEQ multiplex PCR; TCRdb lists only in-frame clones, some missing. Of about 370,000 clones listed, approximately 90% are singletons. Trimming took 6 bases from V and 2 from J, leaving 10 bases between them. The CDR3 length is 13 residues. Per the germline V gene, CDR1 is MNHEY and CDR2 is SMNVEV (reference sequence). The TCR sequence derives from a young man who had recovered from COVID-19. The sample taken for sequencing was PBMCs or T cells enriched from blood (not recorded which). The chain uses TRBV27 and TRBJ1-2; a weak D match, TRBD1 (5 bases). The CDR3 loop is CASSPTGNYGYTF. CDR3 in DNA: TGTGCCAGCAGCCCCACAGGAAACTATGGCTACACCTTC.